A selection of T cell receptor beta chains follows, all from one sample in a study of radiotherapy plus CTLA-4 blockade in lung cancer. TCRdb's copy holds only in-frame clones and misses some; the assay was immunoSEQ multiplex PCR. The repertoire holds over 70,000 clones, with approximately 84% as singletons. Here the sequenced sample was peripheral blood, taken from a patient treated with radiotherapy plus ipilimumab. These TCRs come from a human donor with non-small cell lung cancer who had a partial response to radiotherapy plus ipilimumab. Each CDR3 is given with its conserved first and last residue. A D gene is named only where the DNA matches it firmly. The size field is filled for only some rows; it gives once, few, many or a size class.

CDR3 protein: CASSWDSPYSNQPQHF
CDR3 DNA: TGTGCCAGCAGCTGGGACAGTCCTTATAGCAATCAGCCCCAGCATTTT
J gene: TRBJ1-5
clone size: .
D gene: TRBD1
V gene: TRBV5-8

CDR3 protein: CASSSGQAYGYTF
CDR3 DNA: TGTGCCAGCAGCTCGGGACAGGCGTATGGCTACACCTTC
J gene: TRBJ1-2
clone size: .
D gene: TRBD1
V gene: TRBV28

CDR3 protein: CASSQGRGRGEKLFF
CDR3 DNA: TGCGCCAGCAGCCAAGGCAGGGGGCGCGGTGAAAAACTGTTTTTT
J gene: TRBJ1-4
clone size: once
D gene: TRBD1
V gene: TRBV4-3

CDR3 protein: CASSLVATGDTQYF
CDR3 DNA: TGTGCCAGCAGCTTAGTAGCGACTGGGGATACGCAGTATTTT
J gene: TRBJ2-3
clone size: .
D gene: .
V gene: TRBV7-8

CDR3 protein: CASSLTGIGYTF
CDR3 DNA: TGTGCCAGCAGTTTAACAGGGATCGGCTACACCTTC
J gene: TRBJ1-2
clone size: few
D gene: .
V gene: TRBV28

CDR3 protein: CASSPGQGDTEAFF
CDR3 DNA: TGTGCCAGCAGCCCAGGACAGGGAGACACTGAAGCTTTCTTT
J gene: TRBJ1-1
clone size: .
D gene: TRBD1
V gene: TRBV5-5

CDR3 protein: CASSDPGTGANTGELFF
CDR3 DNA: TGTGCCAGCAGTGATCCGGGGACAGGGGCGAACACCGGGGAGCTGTTTTTT
J gene: TRBJ2-2
clone size: .
D gene: TRBD1
V gene: TRBV2

CDR3 protein: CASSYSTWGDNSPLHF
CDR3 DNA: TGTGCCAGCAGTTACTCGACGTGGGGCGACAATTCACCCCTCCACTTT
J gene: TRBJ1-6
clone size: .
D gene: .
V gene: TRBV6-5

CDR3 protein: CAGSFLGTSGGENEQFF
CDR3 DNA: TGCGCCGGCAGCTTCCTTGGGACTAGCGGGGGAGAGAATGAGCAGTTCTTC
J gene: TRBJ2-1
clone size: .
D gene: TRBD2
V gene: TRBV5-1

CDR3 protein: CASSPGGGNQPQHF
CDR3 DNA: TGCGCCAGCAGCCCCGGGGGTGGCAATCAGCCCCAGCATTTT
J gene: TRBJ1-5
clone size: .
D gene: .
V gene: TRBV5-1

CDR3 protein: CASSYGGGLAGMVF
CDR3 DNA: TGTGCCAGCAGTTACGGGGGTGGACTAGCGGGAATGGTCTTC
J gene: TRBJ2-4
clone size: .
D gene: TRBD2
V gene: TRBV6-5

CDR3 protein: CASSQERTASFNYGYTF
CDR3 DNA: TGTGCCAGCAGCCAAGAACGGACAGCTTCTTTTAACTATGGCTACACCTTC
J gene: TRBJ1-2
clone size: .
D gene: .
V gene: TRBV4-2

CDR3 protein: CASSYLGTSGRAGDTQYF
CDR3 DNA: TGCGCCAGCAGTTACCTGGGGACTAGCGGGAGGGCCGGAGATACGCAGTATTTT
J gene: TRBJ2-3
clone size: .
D gene: TRBD2
V gene: TRBV10-2

CDR3 protein: CASSLRDTNTGELFF
CDR3 DNA: TGTGCCAGCAGTCTCCGGGACACCAACACCGGGGAGCTGTTTTTC
J gene: TRBJ2-2
clone size: once
D gene: .
V gene: TRBV6-4

CDR3 protein: CASSIGTGGPSGANVLTF
CDR3 DNA: TGTGCCAGTAGTATAGGGACAGGGGGACCATCTGGGGCCAACGTCCTGACTTTC
J gene: TRBJ2-6
clone size: .
D gene: TRBD1
V gene: TRBV19

CDR3 protein: CASSLGLGGSLTDTQYF
CDR3 DNA: TGTGCCAGCAGCTTAGGTTTGGGAGGGAGTCTCACAGATACGCAGTATTTT
J gene: TRBJ2-3
clone size: .
D gene: TRBD2
V gene: TRBV7-9

CDR3 protein: CASSFNGVSNQPQHF
CDR3 DNA: TGTGCCAGCAGCTTTAACGGTGTTAGCAATCAGCCCCAGCATTTT
J gene: TRBJ1-5
clone size: .
D gene: .
V gene: TRBV7-2

CDR3 protein: CASSSPGQGLDEQYF
CDR3 DNA: TGCGCCAGCAGTAGCCCGGGACAGGGCCTCGACGAGCAGTACTTC
J gene: TRBJ2-7
clone size: .
D gene: TRBD1
V gene: TRBV10-1

CDR3 protein: CASSSGLARETQYF
CDR3 DNA: TGTGCCAGCAGTTCCGGACTAGCCCGGGAGACCCAGTACTTC
J gene: TRBJ2-5
clone size: .
D gene: TRBD2
V gene: TRBV6-5

CDR3 protein: CASSYSPEGYNEQFF
CDR3 DNA: TGTGCCAGCAGTTACTCCCCGGAGGGCTACAATGAGCAGTTCTTC
J gene: TRBJ2-1
clone size: .
D gene: .
V gene: TRBV6-6

CDR3 protein: CASSLSRRDQPQHF
CDR3 DNA: TGCGCCAGCAGCCTAAGTCGCCGCGATCAGCCCCAGCATTTT
J gene: TRBJ1-5
clone size: .
D gene: .
V gene: TRBV4-3

CDR3 protein: CASSRQVRTEAFF
CDR3 DNA: TGTGCCAGCAGCAGGCAGGTTCGCACTGAAGCTTTCTTT
J gene: TRBJ1-1
clone size: .
D gene: .
V gene: TRBV28

CDR3 protein: CASTRQGAYTF
CDR3 DNA: TGTGCCAGCACTCGGCAGGGGGCCTACACCTTC
J gene: TRBJ1-2
clone size: .
D gene: TRBD1
V gene: TRBV25-1

CDR3 protein: CASRVGTGSGYTF
CDR3 DNA: TGTGCCAGCAGAGTTGGGACAGGCAGTGGCTACACCTTC
J gene: TRBJ1-2
clone size: few
D gene: TRBD1
V gene: TRBV28

CDR3 protein: CASRSRDRGNVETQYF
CDR3 DNA: TGTGCCAGCAGGTCCCGGGACAGGGGTAATGTGGAGACCCAGTACTTC
J gene: TRBJ2-5
clone size: .
D gene: TRBD1
V gene: TRBV5-6

CDR3 protein: CASSPRQTLTEKLFF
CDR3 DNA: TGTGCCAGCTCACCTCGACAGACCCTAACCGAGAAACTGTTTTTT
J gene: TRBJ1-4
clone size: few
D gene: .
V gene: TRBV18

CDR3 protein: CASSLQAGDEQFF
CDR3 DNA: TGTGCCAGCAGCTTACAGGCGGGAGATGAGCAGTTCTTC
J gene: TRBJ2-1
clone size: .
D gene: TRBD2
V gene: TRBV13

CDR3 protein: CASSLADRRSGSYNSPLHF
CDR3 DNA: TGTGCCAGCAGCTTAGCCGACAGGCGCTCGGGGTCCTATAATTCACCCCTCCACTTT
J gene: TRBJ1-6
clone size: few
D gene: .
V gene: TRBV7-8

CDR3 protein: CATGTESYNEQFF
CDR3 DNA: TGTGCCACCGGGACAGAGTCATACAATGAGCAGTTCTTC
J gene: TRBJ2-1
clone size: .
D gene: TRBD1
V gene: TRBV6-5

CDR3 protein: CATAQVPNEKLFF
CDR3 DNA: TGTGCCACCGCTCAGGTACCAAATGAAAAACTGTTTTTT
J gene: TRBJ1-4
clone size: .
D gene: .
V gene: TRBV15

CDR3 protein: CASSPGTSGGNEQFF
CDR3 DNA: TGTGCCAGCAGTCCCGGGACTAGCGGGGGGAATGAGCAGTTCTTC
J gene: TRBJ2-1
clone size: .
D gene: TRBD2
V gene: TRBV27

CDR3 protein: CAISVRDRDNEKLFF
CDR3 DNA: TGTGCCATCAGTGTACGGGACAGGGACAATGAAAAACTGTTTTTT
J gene: TRBJ1-4
clone size: .
D gene: TRBD1
V gene: TRBV10-3

CDR3 protein: CASSQDTKRVLTF
CDR3 DNA: TGTGCCAGCAGCCAAGATACTAAAAGGGTCCTGACTTTC
J gene: TRBJ2-6
clone size: once
D gene: .
V gene: TRBV4-2

CDR3 protein: CAIKWDRPSYEQYF
CDR3 DNA: TGTGCCATCAAATGGGACAGACCCTCCTACGAGCAGTACTTC
J gene: TRBJ2-7
clone size: once
D gene: TRBD1
V gene: TRBV6-1

CDR3 protein: CASSTDRERGNQPQHF
CDR3 DNA: TGTGCCAGCAGCACCGACAGGGAAAGGGGCAATCAGCCCCAGCATTTT
J gene: TRBJ1-5
clone size: .
D gene: TRBD1
V gene: TRBV5-8

CDR3 protein: CAWRARLDREKWGNQPQHF
CDR3 DNA: TGTGCCTGGAGGGCCCGGCTTGACAGGGAGAAATGGGGCAATCAGCCCCAGCATTTT
J gene: TRBJ1-5
clone size: .
D gene: TRBD1
V gene: TRBV30

CDR3 protein: CASSSDRDSYNEKLFF
CDR3 DNA: TGTGCCAGCAGTTCAGATAGGGACAGTTATAATGAAAAACTGTTTTTT
J gene: TRBJ1-4
clone size: .
D gene: TRBD1
V gene: TRBV27

CDR3 protein: CASSWDTGEKLFF
CDR3 DNA: TGCGCCAGCAGCTGGGACACAGGGGAAAAACTGTTTTTT
J gene: TRBJ1-4
clone size: few
D gene: .
V gene: TRBV5-1

CDR3 protein: CASSVVSAQGSNYGYTF
CDR3 DNA: TGTGCCAGCAGCGTAGTTAGTGCACAGGGATCTAACTATGGCTACACCTTC
J gene: TRBJ1-2
clone size: .
D gene: .
V gene: TRBV9

CDR3 protein: CASSLSGADGYTF
CDR3 DNA: TGTGCCAGCAGCTTGTCGGGAGCAGATGGCTACACCTTC
J gene: TRBJ1-2
clone size: .
D gene: .
V gene: TRBV11-2

CDR3 protein: CASSSGWTDNNYGYTF
CDR3 DNA: TGTGCCAGCAGCAGTGGGTGGACAGATAATAATTATGGCTACACCTTC
J gene: TRBJ1-2
clone size: .
D gene: .
V gene: TRBV28

CDR3 protein: CASSLGVGGAGGQPQHF
CDR3 DNA: TGTGCCAGCAGTCTGGGGGTTGGGGGGGCGGGAGGTCAGCCCCAGCATTTT
J gene: TRBJ1-5
clone size: .
D gene: .
V gene: TRBV12-1